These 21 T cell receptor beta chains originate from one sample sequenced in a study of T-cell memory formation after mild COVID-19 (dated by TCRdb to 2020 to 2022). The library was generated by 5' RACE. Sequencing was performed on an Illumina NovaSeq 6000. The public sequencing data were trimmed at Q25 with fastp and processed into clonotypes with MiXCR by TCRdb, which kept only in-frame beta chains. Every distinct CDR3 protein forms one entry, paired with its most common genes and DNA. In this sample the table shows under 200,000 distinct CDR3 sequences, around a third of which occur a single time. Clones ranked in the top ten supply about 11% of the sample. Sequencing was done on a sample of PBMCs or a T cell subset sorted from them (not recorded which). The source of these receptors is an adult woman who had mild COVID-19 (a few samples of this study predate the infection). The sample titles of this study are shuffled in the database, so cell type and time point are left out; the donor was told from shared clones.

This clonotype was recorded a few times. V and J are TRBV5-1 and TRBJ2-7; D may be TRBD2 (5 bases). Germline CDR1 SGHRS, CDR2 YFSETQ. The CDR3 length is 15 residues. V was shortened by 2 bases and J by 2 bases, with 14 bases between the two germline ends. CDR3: CASSFSGPGTYEQYF. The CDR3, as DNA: TGCGCCAGCAGCTTCTCCGGGCCGGGAACCTACGAGCAGTACTTC.

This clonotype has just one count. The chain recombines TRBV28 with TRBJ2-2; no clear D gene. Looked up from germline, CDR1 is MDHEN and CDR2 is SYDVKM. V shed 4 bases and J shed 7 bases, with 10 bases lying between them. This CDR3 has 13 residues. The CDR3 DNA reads TGTGCCAGCAGTTGGACCTCTCTCGGGGAGCTGTTTTTT. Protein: CASSWTSLGELFF.

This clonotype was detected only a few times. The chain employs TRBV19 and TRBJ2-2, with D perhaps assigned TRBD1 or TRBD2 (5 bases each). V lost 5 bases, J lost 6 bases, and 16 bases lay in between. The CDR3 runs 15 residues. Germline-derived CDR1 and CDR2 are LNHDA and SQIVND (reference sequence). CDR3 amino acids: CASSLWGPGPGELFF. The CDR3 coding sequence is TGTGCCAGTAGTCTCTGGGGACCTGGGCCCGGGGAGCTGTTTTTT.

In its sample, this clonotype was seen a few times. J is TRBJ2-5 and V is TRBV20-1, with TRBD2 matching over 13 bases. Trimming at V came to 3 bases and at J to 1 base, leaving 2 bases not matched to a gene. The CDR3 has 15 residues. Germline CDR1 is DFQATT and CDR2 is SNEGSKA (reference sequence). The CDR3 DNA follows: TGCAGTGCTAGCGGGACTAGCGGGATCCAAGAGACCCAGTACTTC. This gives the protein CSASGTSGIQETQYF.

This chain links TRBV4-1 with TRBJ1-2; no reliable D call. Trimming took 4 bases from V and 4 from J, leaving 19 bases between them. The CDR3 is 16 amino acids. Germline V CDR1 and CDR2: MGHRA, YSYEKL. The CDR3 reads CASSPLGSTTSYGYTF. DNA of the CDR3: TGCGCCAGCAGCCCCCTCGGATCGACGACCTCCTATGGCTACACCTTC.

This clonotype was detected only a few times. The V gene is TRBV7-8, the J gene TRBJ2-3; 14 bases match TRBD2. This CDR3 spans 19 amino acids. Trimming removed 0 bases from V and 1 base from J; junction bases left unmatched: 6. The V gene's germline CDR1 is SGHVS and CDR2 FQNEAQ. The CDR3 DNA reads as TGTGCCAGCAGCTTAGCGCCGATGGGACTAGCGGGGGGCACAGATACGCAGTATTTT. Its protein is CASSLAPMGLAGGTDTQYF.

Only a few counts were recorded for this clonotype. The chain's CDR3 is CSVGGIGAYEQYF. CDR3 bases: TGCAGCGTGGGAGGGATCGGCGCCTACGAGCAGTACTTC. The rearrangement links TRBV29-1 to TRBJ2-7; 7 bases match TRBD2. Germline trimming cut 6 bases from V and 2 bases from J; bases unmatched to any gene: 7. The CDR3 is made up of 13 amino acids. Germline CDR1 and CDR2: SQVTM and ANQGSEA.

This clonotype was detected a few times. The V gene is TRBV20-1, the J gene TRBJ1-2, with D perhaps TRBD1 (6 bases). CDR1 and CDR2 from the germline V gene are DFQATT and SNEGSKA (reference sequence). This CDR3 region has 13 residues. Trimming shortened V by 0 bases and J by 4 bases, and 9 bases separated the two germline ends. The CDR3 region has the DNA TGCAGTGCTAGAGAGGCAGGGGCCTATGGCTACACCTTC. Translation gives CSAREAGAYGYTF.

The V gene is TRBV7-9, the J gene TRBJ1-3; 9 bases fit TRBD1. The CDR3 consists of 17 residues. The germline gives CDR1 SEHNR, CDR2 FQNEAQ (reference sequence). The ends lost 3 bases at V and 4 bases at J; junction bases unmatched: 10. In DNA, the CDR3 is TGTGCCAGCAGCTTCCTCCCAGGGACAGGGACCGGAAACACCATATATTTT. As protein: CASSFLPGTGTGNTIYF.

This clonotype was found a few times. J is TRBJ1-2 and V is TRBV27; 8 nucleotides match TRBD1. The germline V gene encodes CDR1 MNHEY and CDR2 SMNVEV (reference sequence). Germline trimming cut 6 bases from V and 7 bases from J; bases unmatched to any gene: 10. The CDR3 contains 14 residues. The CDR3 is CASSQTGALGGYTF. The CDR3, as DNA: TGTGCCAGCAGCCAGACAGGGGCACTTGGTGGCTACACCTTC.

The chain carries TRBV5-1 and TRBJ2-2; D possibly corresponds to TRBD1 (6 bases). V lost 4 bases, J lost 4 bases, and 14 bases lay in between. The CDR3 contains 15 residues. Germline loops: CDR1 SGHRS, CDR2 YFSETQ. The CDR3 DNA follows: TGCGCCAGCAGCCTCGCAACAGGGAGCACCGGGGAGCTGTTTTTT. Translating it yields CASSLATGSTGELFF.

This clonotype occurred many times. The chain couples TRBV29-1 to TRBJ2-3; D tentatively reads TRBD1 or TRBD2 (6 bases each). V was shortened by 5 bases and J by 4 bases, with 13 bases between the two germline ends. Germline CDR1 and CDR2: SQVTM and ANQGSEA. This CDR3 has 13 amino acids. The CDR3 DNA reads TGCAGCGTTCGGCGGGACATGGCAGATACGCAGTATTTT. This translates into CSVRRDMADTQYF.

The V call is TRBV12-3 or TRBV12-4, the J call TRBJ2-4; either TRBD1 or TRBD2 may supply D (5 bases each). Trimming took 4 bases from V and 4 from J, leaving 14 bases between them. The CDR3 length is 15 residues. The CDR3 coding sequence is TGTGCCAGCAGTTCCCTCTCGGGGCAGAAAAACATTCAGTACTTC. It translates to CASSSLSGQKNIQYF.

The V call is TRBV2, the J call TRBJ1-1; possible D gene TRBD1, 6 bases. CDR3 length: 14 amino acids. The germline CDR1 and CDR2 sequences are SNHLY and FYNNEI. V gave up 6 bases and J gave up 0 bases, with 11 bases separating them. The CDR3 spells CASRDRGMNTEAFF. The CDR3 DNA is TGTGCCAGCAGGGACAGAGGCATGAACACTGAAGCTTTCTTT.

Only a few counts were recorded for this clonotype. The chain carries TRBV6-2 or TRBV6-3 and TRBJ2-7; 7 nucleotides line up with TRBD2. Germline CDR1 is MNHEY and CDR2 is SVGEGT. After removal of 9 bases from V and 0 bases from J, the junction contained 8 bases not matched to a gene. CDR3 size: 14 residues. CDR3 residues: CASLSGGRSYEQYF. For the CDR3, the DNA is TGTGCCAGTTTGTCGGGGGGACGCTCCTACGAGCAGTACTTC.

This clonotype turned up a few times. CDR3 protein: CASSYRLGLNTGELFF. The CDR3 coding sequence is TGTGCCAGCAGTTACCGTTTGGGCCTGAACACCGGGGAGCTGTTTTTT. The rearrangement uses TRBV6-5 and TRBJ2-2; no firm D call. The CDR3 loop spans 16 amino acids. Trimming took off 2 bases at V and 1 base at J, with 11 bases between the two ends. Germline CDR1 is MNHEY and CDR2 is SVGAGI.

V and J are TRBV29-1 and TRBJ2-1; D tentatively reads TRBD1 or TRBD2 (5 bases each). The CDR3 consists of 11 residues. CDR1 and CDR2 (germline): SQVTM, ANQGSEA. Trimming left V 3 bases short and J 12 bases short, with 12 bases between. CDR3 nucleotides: TGCAGCGTTGACTTGGGACCCCCGCAGTTCTTC. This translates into CSVDLGPPQFF.

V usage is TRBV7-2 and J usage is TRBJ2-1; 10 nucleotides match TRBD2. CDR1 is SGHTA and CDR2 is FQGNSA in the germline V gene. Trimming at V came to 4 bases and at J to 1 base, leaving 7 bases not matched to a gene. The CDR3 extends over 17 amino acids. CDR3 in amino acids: CASSSLRTSGSYNEQFF. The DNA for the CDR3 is TGTGCCAGCAGCTCCCTCCGGACTAGCGGATCCTACAATGAGCAGTTCTTC.

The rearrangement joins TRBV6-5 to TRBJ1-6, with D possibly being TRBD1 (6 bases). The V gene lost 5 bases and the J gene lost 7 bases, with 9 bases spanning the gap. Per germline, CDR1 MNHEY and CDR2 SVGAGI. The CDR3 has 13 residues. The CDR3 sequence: CASSRTANSPLHF. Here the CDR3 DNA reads TGTGCCAGCAGTCGGACAGCCAATTCACCCCTCCACTTT.

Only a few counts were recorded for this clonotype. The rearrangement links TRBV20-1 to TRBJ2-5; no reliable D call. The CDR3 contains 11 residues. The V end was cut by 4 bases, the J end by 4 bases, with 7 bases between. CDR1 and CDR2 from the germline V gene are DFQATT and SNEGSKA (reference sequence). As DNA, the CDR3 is TGCAGTGCTACCAAGGGAGAGACCCAGTACTTC. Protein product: CSATKGETQYF.

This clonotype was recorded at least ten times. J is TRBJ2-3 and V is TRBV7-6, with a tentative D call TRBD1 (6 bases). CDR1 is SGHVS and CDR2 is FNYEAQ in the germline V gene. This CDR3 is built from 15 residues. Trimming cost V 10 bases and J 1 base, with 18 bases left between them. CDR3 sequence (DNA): TGTGCCACCACACCGACCAGGGGCCGCACAGATACGCAGTATTTT. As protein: CATTPTRGRTDTQYF.